This TCR beta chain was retrieved from a study of blood T cell repertoires in COVID-19 (dated by TCRdb to 2020 to 2022). For the study in its entirety: Samples from collaborators originated in the United States, Italy and Spain and spanned both the acute and convalescent phases of COVID-19. The material from the prospective study consisted of cDNA or gDNA derived from T cells, B-cell-depleted T cells, or PBMCs. The dataset comprised deeply sampled blood TCRbeta repertoires from subjects exposed to, actively infected with, or recovered from COVID-19. The repertoires were released in a freely available public database intended as a resource for research on the immune response to SARS-CoV-2. Samples were obtained from the ongoing ImmuneRACE study (first 160 participants) and from roughly 1,300 subjects provided by 6 global collaborators. A de-identified subject ID, COVID-19 status, age in years and sex were almost always included in the sample metadata. Where HLA class I and class II types were available, the types were taken from metadata supplied by the sample provider, not from assay-based typing.

Study-wide findings and limitations: How much clinical and demographic metadata was included differed by source and by participant, and the metadata was provided uncurated.

The CDR3 goes from the cysteine to the phenylalanine over 14 residues. CDR3 DNA only is kept here, 42 bases in frame from base 1. CDR1 and CDR2 are drawn from the germline V gene: MNHEY, SVGEGT. Clipping removes 6 bases from V and 2 bases from J, with 5 as the unmatched junction base count. Whole blood was collected in K2EDTA tubes by collaborating institutions according to the institutions' own protocols. For TCRbeta analysis, collaborators shipped samples in one of three forms: frozen whole blood, isolated PBMCs, or DNA extracted from either of those sample types. The immunoSEQ Assay, a bias-controlled multiplex PCR, was used to amplify TCRbeta CDR3 regions from genomic DNA. Concerning the study's data processing: Nucleated cell counts per sample were estimated from amplification of reference gene primers within the assay. Sequence reads were collapsed and filtered to measure the absolute abundance of every unique TCRbeta CDR3 rearrangement. For each sample, productive Simpson clonality was calculated by taking the square root of Simpson's diversity index across productive rearrangements. Drawn from immuneACCESS, this table holds only the in-frame rearrangements with V and J called that TCRdb kept. Clones are partly lost; checked studies trace under half to an unresolved V gene and leave the rest unexplained. V and J calls and clone size are as listed in that table; D and trimming were resolved from the DNA. The sample profile shows roughly 30,000 clones; roughly nine tenths of them were found once. The ten largest clones capture around 48% of the sample.

Concerning this clone itself: Its antigen is currently not known. No much larger clone is present one base from it, and per-base qualities are unavailable.

This receptor chain uses TRBV6-2 or TRBV6-3 and TRBJ2-7; TRBD1 lines up with 9 middle nucleotides. Input material: peripheral blood. The clonotype comes from a human donor with acute or convalescent COVID-19. The donor label of this sample is uncertain. For the CDR3, the sequence is CASSQTGGTYEQYF. The DNA sequence is given as TGTGCCAGCAGCCAGACAGGGGGAACCTACGAGCAGTACTTC.